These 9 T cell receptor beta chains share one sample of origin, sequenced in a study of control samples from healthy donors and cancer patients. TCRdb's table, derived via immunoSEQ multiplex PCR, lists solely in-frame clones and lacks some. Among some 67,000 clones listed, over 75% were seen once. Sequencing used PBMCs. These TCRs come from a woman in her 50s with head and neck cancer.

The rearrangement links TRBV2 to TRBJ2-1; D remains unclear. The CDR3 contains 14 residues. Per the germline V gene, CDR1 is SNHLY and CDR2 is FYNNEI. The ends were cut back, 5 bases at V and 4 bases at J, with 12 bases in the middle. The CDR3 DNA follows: TGTGCCAGCAGTCCCGGTATACAGTACAATGAGCAGTTCTTC. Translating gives CASSPGIQYNEQFF.

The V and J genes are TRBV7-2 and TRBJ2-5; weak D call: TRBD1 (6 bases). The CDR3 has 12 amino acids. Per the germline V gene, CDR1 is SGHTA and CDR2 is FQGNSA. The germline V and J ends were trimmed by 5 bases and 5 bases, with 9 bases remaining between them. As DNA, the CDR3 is TGTGCCAGCAGCCCAGGGGAGGAGACCCAGTACTTC. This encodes CASSPGEETQYF.

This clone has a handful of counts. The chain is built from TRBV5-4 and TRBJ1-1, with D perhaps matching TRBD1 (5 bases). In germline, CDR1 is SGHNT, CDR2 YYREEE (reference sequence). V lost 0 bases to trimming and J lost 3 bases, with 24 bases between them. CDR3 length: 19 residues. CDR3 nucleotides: TGTGCCAGCAGCTTGGTTCAATTACGGACTCTCAGGGCAGACACTGAAGCTTTCTTT. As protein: CASSLVQLRTLRADTEAFF.

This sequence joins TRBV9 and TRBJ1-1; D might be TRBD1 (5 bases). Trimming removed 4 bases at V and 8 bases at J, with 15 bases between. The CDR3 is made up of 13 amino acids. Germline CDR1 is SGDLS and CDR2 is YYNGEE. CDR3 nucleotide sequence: TGTGCCAGCAGCCCGGGACGGGGGGTCGAAGCTTTCTTT. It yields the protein CASSPGRGVEAFF.

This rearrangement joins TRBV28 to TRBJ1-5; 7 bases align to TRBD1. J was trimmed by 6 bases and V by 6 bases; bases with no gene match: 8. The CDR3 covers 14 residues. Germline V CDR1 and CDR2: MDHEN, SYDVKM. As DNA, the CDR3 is TGTGCCAGCAGCCCCGCAGGGGGGCGTCAGCCCCAGCATTTT. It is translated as CASSPAGGRQPQHF. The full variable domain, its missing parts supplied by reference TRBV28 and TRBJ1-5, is DVKVTQSSRYLVKRTGEKVFLECVQDMDHENMFWYRQDPGLGLRLIYFSYDVKMKEKGDIPEGYSVSREKKERFSLILESASTNQTSMYLCASSPAGGRQPQHFGDGTRLSIL.

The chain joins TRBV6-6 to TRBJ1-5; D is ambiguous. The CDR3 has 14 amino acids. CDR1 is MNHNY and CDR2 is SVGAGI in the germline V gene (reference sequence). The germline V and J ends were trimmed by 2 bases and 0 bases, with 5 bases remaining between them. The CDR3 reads CASSYAVSNQPQHF. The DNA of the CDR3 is TGTGCCAGCAGTTACGCGGTTAGCAATCAGCCCCAGCATTTT.

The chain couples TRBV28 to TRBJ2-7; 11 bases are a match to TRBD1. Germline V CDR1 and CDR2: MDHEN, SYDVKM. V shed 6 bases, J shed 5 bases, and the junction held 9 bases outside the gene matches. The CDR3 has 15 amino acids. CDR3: CASRPGQGAFDEQYF. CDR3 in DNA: TGTGCCAGCAGACCCGGACAGGGGGCTTTCGACGAGCAGTACTTC.

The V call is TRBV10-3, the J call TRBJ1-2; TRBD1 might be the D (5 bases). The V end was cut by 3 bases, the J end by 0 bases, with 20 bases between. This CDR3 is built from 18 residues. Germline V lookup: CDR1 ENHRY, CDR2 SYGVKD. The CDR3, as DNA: TGTGCCATCAGTGACCGATCGACAAGGGGAGATTCTAACTATGGCTACACCTTC. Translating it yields CAISDRSTRGDSNYGYTF.

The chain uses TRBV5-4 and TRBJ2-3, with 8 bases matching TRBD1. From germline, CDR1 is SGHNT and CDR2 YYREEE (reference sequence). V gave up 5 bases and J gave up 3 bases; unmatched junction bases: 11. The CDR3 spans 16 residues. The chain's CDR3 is CASRYTGTGGTDTQYF. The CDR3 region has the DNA TGTGCCAGCAGATATACGGGTACAGGGGGAACAGATACGCAGTATTTT.